These 14 T cell receptor beta chains came from one sample sequenced in a study of cytomegalovirus exposure and HLA in healthy donors. Primers: 60 Vbeta forward and 13 Jbeta reverse. Clones were sequenced by immunoSEQ multiplex PCR, and TCRdb holds only the in-frame ones, with some missing. This sample has about 120,000 clones, with 70% to 80% found just once. The sequenced sample was PBMCs. These TCRs come from a female donor in good health and CMV-seronegative.

V usage is TRBV19 and J usage is TRBJ1-2; TRBD1 matches at 9 bases. The CDR3 extends over 14 amino acids. The V segment lost 7 bases and the J segment 4 bases; nucleotides outside the gene matches: 7. Per germline, CDR1 LNHDA and CDR2 SQIVND (reference sequence). CDR3 region: CASNDRGQGYGYTF. Here the CDR3 DNA reads TGTGCCAGTAACGACAGGGGACAGGGCTATGGCTACACCTTC. Full variable domain (rest looked up from reference TRBV19 and TRBJ1-2): DGGITQSPKYLFRKEGQNVTLSCEQNLNHDAMYWYRQDPGQGLRLIYYSQIVNDFQKGDIAEGYSVSREKKESFPLTVTSAQKNPTAFYLCASNDRGQGYGYTFGSGTRLTVV.

V and J are TRBV7-2 and TRBJ2-7; 11 nucleotides agree with TRBD1. V lost 6 bases and J lost 5; bases outside the gene matches: 9. The CDR3 spans 15 residues. The germline gives CDR1 SGHTA, CDR2 FQGNSA. The CDR3 nucleotides read TGTGCCAGCAGTTACGGGACAGGGGGGCGCAACGAGCAGTACTTC. This translates into CASSYGTGGRNEQYF.

This chain joins TRBV27 and TRBJ2-1, with D perhaps TRBD2 (6 bases). The germline V and J ends were trimmed by 6 bases and 2 bases, with 14 bases remaining between them. CDR1 is MNHEY, CDR2 SMNVEV, per germline (reference sequence). The CDR3 covers 15 residues. CDR3 in amino acids: CASSRGLSTYNEQFF. CDR3 nucleotide sequence: TGTGCCAGCAGCCGAGGACTAAGTACCTACAATGAGCAGTTCTTC.

This clone was observed many times. The chain employs TRBV6-5 and TRBJ2-2, with D uncertain. The CDR3 totals 13 residues. V gave up 0 bases and J gave up 5 bases, with 4 bases separating them. The germline CDR1 and CDR2 sequences are MNHEY and SVGAGI. The CDR3 DNA reads TGTGCCAGCAGTTACTCGGAGACCGGGGAGCTGTTTTTT. The encoded protein is CASSYSETGELFF.

The V call is TRBV18, the J call TRBJ1-5; 8 bases align to TRBD1. Germline V CDR1 and CDR2: KGHSH, LQKENI. V dropped 3 bases and J dropped 5; count of bases not matched to a gene: 9. The CDR3 covers 16 residues. CDR3 sequence reads: CASSPNGQGSYQPQHF. CDR3 DNA: TGTGCCAGCTCACCCAACGGACAGGGCTCCTATCAGCCCCAGCATTTT. Full variable domain (outside the CDR3, taken from reference TRBV18 and TRBJ1-5): NAGVMQNPRHLVRRRGQEARLRCSPMKGHSHVYWYRQLPEEGLKFMVYLQKENIIDESGMPKERFSAEFPKEGPSILRIQQVVRGDSAAYFCASSPNGQGSYQPQHFGDGTRLSIL.

Only one count was recorded for this clone. V usage is TRBV5-4 and J usage is TRBJ2-2, with D tentatively TRBD2 (6 bases). CDR3 length: 15 amino acids. CDR1 SGHNT and CDR2 YYREEE come from the germline V gene (reference sequence). V lost 4 bases to trimming and J lost 5 bases, with 15 bases between them. The CDR3 nucleotides are TGTGCCAGCAGCAGGGAGGCGTTCGGGACCGGGGAGCTGTTTTTT. Its translation is CASSREAFGTGELFF.

The table lists this clone with a few counts. The rearrangement links TRBV9 to TRBJ2-7, with 13 bases lining up with TRBD2. Germline V CDR1 and CDR2: SGDLS, YYNGEE. The V gene end was trimmed by 4 bases and the J gene end by 7 bases; junction bases not matched to a gene: 5. This CDR3 contains 14 residues. The CDR3 loop is CASSSGLAGEEQYF. CDR3 in DNA: TGTGCCAGCAGCTCAGGACTAGCGGGGGAGGAGCAGTACTTC.

Only one count was recorded for this clone. The J gene is TRBJ2-1, the V gene TRBV13, with TRBD2 matching 9 bases. Per the germline V gene, CDR1 is PRHDT and CDR2 is FYEKMQ (reference sequence). The length of the CDR3 is 16 residues. V lost 3 bases to trimming and J lost 4 bases; unmatched junction nucleotides: 7. The CDR3 nucleotides read TGTGCCAGCAGCTTTGAGGGAAGCGGGGGGTACAATGAGCAGTTCTTC. Amino acids: CASSFEGSGGYNEQFF.

The chain has TRBV14 and TRBJ2-5; weak D call: TRBD1 (5 bases). With 1 base removed from V and 4 bases from J, the gap between germline ends came to 13 bases. The CDR3 length is 15 residues. Germline-derived CDR1 and CDR2 are SGHDN and FVKESK. As DNA, the CDR3 is TGTGCCAGCAGCCAAGGACCAGGCAGGGCAGAGACCCAGTACTTC. This encodes CASSQGPGRAETQYF.

V gene TRBV5-4 combines with J gene TRBJ2-7; TRBD1 agrees at 9 bases. The V and J ends lost 4 bases and 5 bases, in that order; junction bases with no gene match: 10. The CDR3 has 15 amino acids. Germline V lookup: CDR1 SGHNT, CDR2 YYREEE (reference sequence). This CDR3 is CASSLRWDRVHEQYF. The CDR3 bases are TGTGCCAGCAGCCTGAGGTGGGACAGGGTTCACGAGCAGTACTTC. Drawing the rest from reference TRBV5-4 and TRBJ2-7, the complete variable domain is ETGVTQSPTHLIKTRGQQVTLRCSSQSGHNTVSWYQQALGQGPQFIFQYYREEENGRGNFPPRFSGLQFPNYSSELNVNALELDDSALYLCASSLRWDRVHEQYFGPGTRLTVT.

This CDR3 reads CASSFIGRLSYNSPLHF. In DNA, the CDR3 is TGTGCCAGCAGTTTCATAGGGAGGTTGTCCTATAATTCACCCCTCCACTTT. J is TRBJ1-6 and V is TRBV27; D uncertain. CDR1 and CDR2 (germline): MNHEY, SMNVEV (reference sequence). The CDR3 is 17 residues long. Trimming shortened V by 3 bases and J by 1 base, and 13 bases separated the two germline ends.

The chain combines TRBV15 with TRBJ2-6, with TRBD1 identical over 7 bases. With V trimmed by 9 bases and J by 4 bases, 9 bases remained unmatched. The CDR3 contains 15 residues. CDR1 LNHNV and CDR2 YYDKDF come from the germline V gene (reference sequence). This chain's CDR3 is CATADRASGANVLTF. The DNA of the CDR3 is TGTGCCACAGCTGACAGGGCTTCCGGGGCCAACGTCCTGACTTTC.

This clone has a single count. This CDR3 reads CASSVTGTGGAFNYGYTF. CDR3 in DNA: TGTGCCAGCAGCGTCACCGGGACGGGGGGCGCTTTTAACTATGGCTACACCTTC. The J gene is TRBJ1-2, the V gene TRBV9, with a weak D call TRBD1 (6 bases). The CDR3 consists of 18 residues. CDR1 and CDR2 (germline): SGDLS, YYNGEE. Trimming took off 2 bases at V and 1 base at J, with 21 bases between the two ends. The variable domain in full, completed from reference TRBV9 and TRBJ1-2, reads DSGVTQTPKHLITATGQRVTLRCSPRSGDLSVYWYQQSLDQGLQFLIQYYNGEERAKGNILERFSAQQFPDLHSELNLSSLELGDSALYFCASSVTGTGGAFNYGYTFGSGTRLTVV.

V gene TRBV6-5 combines with J gene TRBJ1-2, with D possibly being TRBD1 (6 bases). Trimming took off 4 bases at V and 2 bases at J, with 8 bases between the two ends. Germline V gene lookup returns CDR1 MNHEY and CDR2 SVGAGI. The CDR3 length is 13 residues. The CDR3 reads CASSLGGNYGYTF. The DNA for the CDR3 is TGTGCCAGCAGTTTAGGGGGAAACTATGGCTACACCTTC.